This TCR beta chain was profiled in a study of T-cell reconstitution after alpha-beta-depleted transplantation in children. This clonotype was found a few times. Unique molecular identifiers were incorporated when the TCRbeta library was constructed. TCRdb re-called the PCR reads through MiXCR, storing one row per CDR3 protein. The sample has approximately 83,000 distinct CDR3 sequences, approximately 8.4% seen once. The sample here was PBMCs from the stem cell graft donor, taken from the stem cell graft. The TCR originated in a human donor who donated a stem cell graft to a child with congenital amegakaryocytic thrombocytopenia.

CDR3 protein: CASSPGGGLYEQYF. The CDR3 region has the DNA TGCGCCAGCAGCCCGGGAGGGGGGCTCTACGAGCAGTACTTC. The chain uses TRBV5-1 and TRBJ2-7; 8 bases agree with TRBD2. J was trimmed by 3 bases and V by 4 bases; bases with no gene match: 6. Germline loops: CDR1 SGHRS, CDR2 YFSETQ. This CDR3 spans 14 amino acids.